Following are 24 T cell receptor beta chains from one sample sequenced in a study of T cell changes during pregnancy in multiple sclerosis. Assay: immunoSEQ multiplex PCR; the TCRdb copy retains only in-frame clones and omits some. This sample carries tens of thousands of clones, 85% to 95% of them seen once, and the ten largest clones take around 0.25%. Here the sequenced sample was CD4+ T cells from peripheral blood mononuclear cells, taken in the third trimester of pregnancy. The receptors derive from a female donor with multiple sclerosis, enrolled in a pregnancy study.

The gene calls are TRBV19 and TRBJ2-3; the match to TRBD1 covers 9 bases. The trim removed 5 bases at V and 0 bases at J, leaving 12 bases unmatched. Germline assignment: CDR1 LNHDA and CDR2 SQIVND (reference sequence). The CDR3 consists of 18 residues. The CDR3: CASSGGGTGHPSTDTQYF. The CDR3 DNA is TGTGCCAGTAGTGGGGGGGGGACAGGGCACCCTAGCACAGATACGCAGTATTTT.

The chain links TRBV7-2 to TRBJ1-1; a weak D match, TRBD1 (5 bases). Trimming pared 1 base from V and 1 base from J, leaving 7 bases between. Germline CDR1 is SGHTA and CDR2 is FQGNSA. The CDR3 sequence is 14 residues long. The CDR3, as DNA: TGTGCCAGCAGCTTAGTTCAGGGGAACACTGAAGCTTTCTTT. It is translated as CASSLVQGNTEAFF.

This clone was observed a handful of times. The chain is built from TRBV6-1 and TRBJ1-1; no definite D call. Germline loops: CDR1 MNHNS, CDR2 SASEGT. V was cut by 2 bases and J by 11 bases, with 15 bases left in between. The CDR3 is made up of 13 amino acids. CDR3 loop: CASSELDPPGAFF. CDR3 DNA: TGTGCCAGCAGTGAATTAGATCCCCCCGGGGCTTTCTTT.

The DNA for the CDR3 is TGTGCCAGTAGTACAAGTCCTATCGGAAAACTGTTTTTT. Translating it yields CASSTSPIGKLFF. The J gene is TRBJ1-4, the V gene TRBV19; D unresolved. CDR1 and CDR2 from the germline V gene are LNHDA and SQIVND (reference sequence). The V end lost 4 bases, the J end lost 10 bases, and 13 bases lay between the germline ends. The CDR3 consists of 13 residues.

This clone was observed once. This chain joins TRBV6-5 and TRBJ1-1; maybe TRBD1 (6 bases). V gave up 0 bases and J gave up 3 bases, with 11 bases separating them. CDR1 and CDR2 (germline): MNHEY, SVGAGI. The CDR3 length is 15 residues. The CDR3 nucleotides read TGTGCCAGCAGTTACTCGGGGAGGGGGGACACTGAAGCTTTCTTT. It translates to CASSYSGRGDTEAFF.

The chain is built from TRBV5-1 and TRBJ2-1; 7 bases match TRBD1. Germline CDR1 reads SGHRS; CDR2 reads YFSETQ. V shed 2 bases and J 7 bases; nucleotides not matched to a gene: 3. This CDR3 has 13 residues. CDR3 sequence reads: CASSLVTGNEQFF. Written as DNA, the CDR3 is TGCGCCAGCAGCTTAGTGACAGGGAATGAGCAGTTCTTC. Together with reference TRBV5-1 and TRBJ2-1, the CDR3 gives the full variable domain: KAGVTQTPRYLIKTRGQQVTLSCSPISGHRSVSWYQQTPGQGLQFLFEYFSETQRNKGNFPGRFSGRQFSNSRSEMNVSTLELGDSALYLCASSLVTGNEQFFGPGTRLTVL.

The chain is built from TRBV7-6 and TRBJ2-1; D possibly corresponds to TRBD2 (6 bases). Trimming took 5 bases from V and 5 from J, leaving 19 bases between them. Germline V gene data show CDR1 as SGHVS and CDR2 as FNYEAQ. CDR3 length: 16 residues. CDR3 DNA: TGTGCCAGCAGCCAAGCACCGGGACTTAATCACAATGAGCAGTTCTTC. Its protein is CASSQAPGLNHNEQFF.

V is TRBV7-9 and J is TRBJ2-6; perhaps TRBD1 as D (6 bases). The CDR3 has 17 residues. In germline, CDR1 is SEHNR, CDR2 FQNEAQ (reference sequence). V lost 8 bases and J lost 0, with 17 bases in between. CDR3 DNA: TGTGCCAGCTCCCCCCGCAGGGGAAGCTCTGGGGCCAACGTCCTGACTTTC. Protein sequence: CASSPRRGSSGANVLTF.

The chain couples TRBV5-4 to TRBJ1-6; 7 bases fit TRBD1. The V gene's germline CDR1 is SGHNT and CDR2 YYREEE (reference sequence). The CDR3 length is 14 residues. V gave up 3 bases and J gave up 5 bases; unmatched junction bases: 2. The CDR3 is CASSSGTDNSPLHF. The CDR3 bases are TGTGCCAGCAGCTCCGGGACAGATAATTCACCCCTCCACTTT.

CDR3 nucleotides: TGTGCCAGCAGTGAAGAGGCGGGTCTAAGTCAGCCCCAGCATTTT. It encodes CASSEEAGLSQPQHF. The chain uses TRBV2 and TRBJ1-5, with D unresolved. The CDR3 covers 15 residues. Trimming took 1 base from V and 6 from J, leaving 13 bases between them. CDR1 and CDR2 (germline): SNHLY, FYNNEI. Combining the CDR3 with reference TRBV2 and TRBJ1-5 gives the whole variable domain EPEVTQTPSHQVTQMGQEVILRCVPISNHLYFYWYRQILGQKVEFLVSFYNNEISEKSEIFDDQFSVERPDGSNFTLKIRSTKLEDSAMYFCASSEEAGLSQPQHFGDGTRLSIL.

The chain couples TRBV5-4 to TRBJ1-1; tentatively, D is TRBD1 (5 bases). The CDR3 runs 14 residues. V was clipped by 3 bases and J by 4 bases, with 13 bases between them. CDR1 is SGHNT and CDR2 is YYREEE in the germline V gene (reference sequence). This chain's CDR3 is CASSSDWGGTEAFF. Written as DNA, the CDR3 is TGTGCCAGCAGCTCTGACTGGGGGGGCACTGAAGCTTTCTTT.

The chain combines TRBV27 with TRBJ1-6, with D perhaps matching TRBD1 (6 bases). CDR3 length: 14 amino acids. V dropped 5 bases and J dropped 10 bases, with 15 bases sitting between them. Per germline, CDR1 MNHEY and CDR2 SMNVEV (reference sequence). The CDR3 loop is CASSPVTGRSPLHF. The CDR3, as DNA: TGTGCCAGCAGTCCTGTAACAGGGAGATCACCCCTCCACTTT.

The chain links TRBV5-4 to TRBJ1-2, with 7 bases fitting TRBD1. From germline, CDR1 is SGHNT and CDR2 YYREEE (reference sequence). After removal of 4 bases from V and 3 bases from J, the junction contained 6 bases not matched to a gene. The CDR3 runs 14 residues. The DNA for the CDR3 is TGTGCCAGCAGCAAGGGGGCACAGGACTATGGCTACACCTTC. It codes for CASSKGAQDYGYTF.

The chain joins TRBV5-1 to TRBJ1-2, with D possibly matching TRBD1 (6 bases). Germline-derived CDR1 and CDR2 are SGHRS and YFSETQ. Trimming stripped 4 bases from V and 4 bases from J, with 8 bases between. The CDR3 consists of 12 residues. The CDR3: CASSRGIYGYTF. CDR3 sequence (DNA): TGCGCCAGCAGCAGGGGGATCTATGGCTACACCTTC.

The rearrangement uses TRBV30 and TRBJ2-7; weak D call: TRBD2 (5 bases). The CDR3 is made up of 14 amino acids. Germline values: CDR1 GTSNPN, CDR2 SVGIG (reference sequence). The CDR3 protein is CAFTRAVSSYEQYF. The CDR3, as DNA: TGTGCTTTTACAAGAGCGGTTAGCTCCTACGAGCAGTACTTC.

V gene TRBV5-1 combines with J gene TRBJ1-5, with TRBD1 as a possible D gene (6 bases). The CDR3 sequence is 15 residues long. CDR1 SGHRS and CDR2 YFSETQ come from the germline V gene. V was clipped by 2 bases and J by 1 base, with 10 bases between them. CDR3 sequence (DNA): TGCGCCAGCAGCTTTGGAGACAGGAGCAATCAGCCCCAGCATTTT. This codes for CASSFGDRSNQPQHF.

The genes are TRBV19 and TRBJ2-7; TRBD1 matches at 8 bases. Germline V CDR1 and CDR2: LNHDA, SQIVND (reference sequence). Trimming removed 4 bases from V and 3 bases from J; junction bases left unmatched: 2. This CDR3 region has 13 residues. As DNA, the CDR3 is TGTGCCAGTAGTACTACAGGGGGCTACGAGCAGTACTTC. Residues: CASSTTGGYEQYF. Full variable domain (rest looked up from reference TRBV19 and TRBJ2-7): DGGITQSPKYLFRKEGQNVTLSCEQNLNHDAMYWYRQDPGQGLRLIYYSQIVNDFQKGDIAEGYSVSREKKESFPLTVTSAQKNPTAFYLCASSTTGGYEQYFGPGTRLTVT.

This chain joins TRBV30 and TRBJ2-6; maybe TRBD2 (6 bases). Deletions cut 0 bases from V and 0 bases from J, with 15 bases between. Germline V gene data show CDR1 as GTSNPN and CDR2 as SVGIG (reference sequence). The CDR3 is 18 residues long. As DNA, the CDR3 is TGTGCCTGGAGTGTAAAGAGCGGGCCCAGCTCTGGGGCCAACGTCCTGACTTTC. Its translation: CAWSVKSGPSSGANVLTF.

This clone was detected once. This chain links TRBV5-6 with TRBJ1-2; the D is unclear. Trimming cost V 1 base and J 4 bases, with 8 bases left between them. Per germline, CDR1 SGHDT and CDR2 YYEEEE. The CDR3 has 13 residues. CDR3 loop: CASSLLQSYGYTF. DNA of the CDR3: TGTGCCAGCAGCTTGTTACAGAGCTATGGCTACACCTTC.

The gene calls are TRBV7-3 and TRBJ2-5; 10 nucleotides line up with TRBD2. V was pared by 3 bases and J by 7 bases, with 11 bases of the junction left unmatched. From germline, CDR1 is SGHTA and CDR2 FQGTGA. This CDR3 has 16 amino acids. The CDR3 region has the DNA TGTGCCAGCAGCTTGAGTAGCGGGGGGCTCCCGGGGACCCAGTACTTC. Its translation: CASSLSSGGLPGTQYF.

V usage is TRBV18 and J usage is TRBJ2-7; 9 nucleotides align to TRBD1. V lost 5 bases and J lost 9; bases outside the gene matches: 8. This CDR3 is 13 amino acids long. Germline V gene data show CDR1 as KGHSH and CDR2 as LQKENI. Here the CDR3 DNA reads TGTGCCAGCTCAGTACAGGGGGCCGGGGGGCAGTACTTC. As protein: CASSVQGAGGQYF.

This chain joins TRBV10-3 and TRBJ2-1; a possible D gene is TRBD1 (5 bases). With 0 bases removed from V and 9 bases from J, the gap between germline ends came to 6 bases. This CDR3 spans 12 amino acids. Germline CDR1 reads ENHRY; CDR2 reads SYGVKD. CDR3 protein: CAISESGAEQFF. The CDR3 DNA reads as TGTGCCATCAGTGAGTCTGGGGCTGAGCAGTTCTTC.

This clone came up once. J is TRBJ1-1 and V is TRBV6-1; 8 bases map to TRBD1. CDR1 and CDR2 (germline): MNHNS, SASEGT. CDR3 length: 15 residues. The J segment lost 5 bases and the V segment lost 5 bases, leaving 10 bases of the junction unmatched. The CDR3 sequence: CASSPQTTGATEAFF. In DNA, the CDR3 is TGTGCCAGCAGTCCACAGACGACAGGGGCGACTGAAGCTTTCTTT.

The rearrangement joins TRBV14 to TRBJ1-2, with TRBD1 as a possible D gene (5 bases). Germline V CDR1 and CDR2: SGHDN, FVKESK. The V end lost 5 bases, the J end lost 11 bases, and 12 bases lay between the germline ends. The CDR3 sequence is 11 residues long. The chain's CDR3 is CASSVSGTYTF. The CDR3 nucleotides are TGTGCCAGCAGCGTCTCAGGGACTTACACCTTC.